This T cell receptor beta chain was observed in a study of T cells expressing NK-cell markers. Findings and caveats of the study: No clear determination of HCMV specificity was made for expanded NKG2C+ T cell clones.

TCRdb reprocessed the 5' RACE reads; each CDR3 protein has one entry and no DNA is given. The sample table includes about 550,000 distinct CDR3 sequences. The V gene's germline CDR1 is DFQATT and CDR2 SNEGSKA (reference sequence). The CDR3 has 14 residues. A note on this clonotype: As yet, its antigen is unknown.

The sample consisted of blood T cells: a sorted CD56 or NKG2C T cell subset, CD4+ or CD8+ T cells, or bulk PBMC T cells (not recorded which). V gene TRBV20-1 combines with J gene TRBJ1-1. The TCR comes from a man between 18 and 35 years old in good health. The CDR3 loop reads CSALSGPLNTEAFF.